This entry describes one TCR beta chain. The sample is drawn from a study of blood T cells in healthy people across ages. Through a sample-barcoded 5' primer and a J-beta primer mix, a second PCR was run for roughly 7 to 12 cycles. Via MiXCR, TCRdb re-called the 5' RACE reads, giving one row per CDR3 protein. Here the sample spans hundreds of thousands of distinct CDR3 sequences, about 28% being singletons. The CDR3 totals 15 residues. Trimming pared 1 base from V and 5 bases from J, leaving 12 bases between. Germline assignment: CDR1 SGHTS and CDR2 YDEGEE. The V gene is TRBV5-8, the J gene TRBJ1-4; D is undetermined. The specimen sequenced was blood. This TCR derives from a woman older than 75 in good health. The CDR3 loop reads CASSLYAAENEKLFF. CDR3 nucleotide sequence: TGTGCCAGCAGCTTGTACGCCGCGGAAAATGAAAAACTGTTTTTT.